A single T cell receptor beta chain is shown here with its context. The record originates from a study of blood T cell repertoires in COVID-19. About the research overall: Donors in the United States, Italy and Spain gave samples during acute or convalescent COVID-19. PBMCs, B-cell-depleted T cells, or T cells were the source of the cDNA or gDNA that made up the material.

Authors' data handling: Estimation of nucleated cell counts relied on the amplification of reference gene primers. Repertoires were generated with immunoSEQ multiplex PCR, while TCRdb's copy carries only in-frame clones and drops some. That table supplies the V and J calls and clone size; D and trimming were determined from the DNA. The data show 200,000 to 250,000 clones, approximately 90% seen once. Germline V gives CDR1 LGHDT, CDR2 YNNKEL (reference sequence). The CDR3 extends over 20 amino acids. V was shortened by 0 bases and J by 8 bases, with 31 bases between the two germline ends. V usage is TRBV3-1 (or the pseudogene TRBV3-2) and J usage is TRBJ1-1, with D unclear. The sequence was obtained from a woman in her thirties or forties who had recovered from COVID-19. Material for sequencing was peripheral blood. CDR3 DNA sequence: TGTGCCAGCAGCCAAGATCCCGGAATAAGGGTGTTTGGGGAGATCATGGAAGCTTTCTTT. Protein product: CASSQDPGIRVFGEIMEAFF.